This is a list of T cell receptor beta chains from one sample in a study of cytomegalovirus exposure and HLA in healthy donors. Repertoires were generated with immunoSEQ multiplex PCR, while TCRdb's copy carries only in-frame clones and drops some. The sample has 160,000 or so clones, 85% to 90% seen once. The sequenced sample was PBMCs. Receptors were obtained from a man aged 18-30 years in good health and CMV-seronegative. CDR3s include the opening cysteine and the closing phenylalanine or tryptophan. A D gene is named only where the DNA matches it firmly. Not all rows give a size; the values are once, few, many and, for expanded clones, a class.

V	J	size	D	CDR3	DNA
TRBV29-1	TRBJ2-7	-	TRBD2	CSVEGGRPYEQYF	TGCAGCGTTGAAGGCGGGAGGCCCTACGAGCAGTACTTC
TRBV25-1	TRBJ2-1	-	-	CAGRAWYEQFF	TGTGCCGGCAGGGCTTGGTATGAGCAGTTCTTC
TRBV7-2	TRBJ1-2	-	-	CASSLVGASYGYTF	TGTGCCAGCAGCTTAGTGGGAGCTAGTTATGGCTACACCTTC
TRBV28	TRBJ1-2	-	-	CASSLARRTGFGGYTF	TGTGCCAGCAGTCTCGCCCGACGAACAGGGTTTGGTGGCTACACCTTC
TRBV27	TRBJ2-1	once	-	CASSQQGAGNEQFF	TGTGCCAGCAGTCAACAGGGTGCGGGCAATGAGCAGTTCTTC
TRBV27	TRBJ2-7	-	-	CASSFTGISYEQYF	TGTGCCAGCAGTTTTACAGGGATCTCCTACGAGCAGTACTTC
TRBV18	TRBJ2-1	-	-	CASSPTESYNEQFF	TGTGCCAGCTCACCGACGGAGTCCTACAATGAGCAGTTCTTC
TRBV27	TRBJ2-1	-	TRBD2	CASSLRAGGRNEQFF	TGTGCCAGCAGTTTACGAGCGGGAGGACGAAATGAGCAGTTCTTC
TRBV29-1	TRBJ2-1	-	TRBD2	CSGLTSGRVSEQFF	TGCAGCGGCTTAACTAGCGGGAGGGTCAGTGAGCAGTTCTTC
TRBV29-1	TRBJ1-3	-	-	CSVDQAQGDLGNTIYF	TGCAGCGTTGACCAGGCGCAGGGTGATTTGGGAAACACCATATATTTT
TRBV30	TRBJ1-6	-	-	CAWFRGPSPLHF	TGTGCCTGGTTTCGGGGTCCTTCACCCCTCCACTTT
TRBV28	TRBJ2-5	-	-	CASSTPASKETQYF	TGTGCCAGCAGTACCCCAGCTAGCAAGGAGACCCAGTACTTC
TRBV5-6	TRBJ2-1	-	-	CASSLEPASSYNEQFF	TGTGCCAGCAGCTTGGAGCCCGCGAGCTCCTACAATGAGCAGTTCTTC
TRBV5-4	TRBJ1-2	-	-	CASSEGNYGYTF	TGTGCCAGCAGCGAGGGTAACTATGGCTACACCTTC
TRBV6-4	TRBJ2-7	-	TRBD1	CASRAGTGGRSSYEQYF	TGTGCCAGCAGAGCCGGGACAGGGGGGAGGAGCTCCTACGAGCAGTACTTC
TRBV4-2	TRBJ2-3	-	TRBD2	CASSQDRGGVTDTQYF	TGTGCCAGCAGCCAAGATCGGGGGGGAGTTACAGATACGCAGTATTTT
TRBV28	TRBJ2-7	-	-	CASSRGRTLFPYEQYF	TGTGCCAGCAGTCGGGGGAGGACACTCTTTCCTTACGAGCAGTACTTC
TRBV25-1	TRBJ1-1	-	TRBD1	CASSRGQGSTEAFF	TGTGCCAGCAGTCGGGGACAGGGTAGCACTGAAGCTTTCTTT
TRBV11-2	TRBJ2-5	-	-	CASSLDEALRRQQETQYF	TGTGCCAGCAGCTTAGATGAGGCTTTAAGGAGACAGCAAGAGACCCAGTACTTC
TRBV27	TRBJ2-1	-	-	CASSPRLNNEQFF	TGTGCCAGCAGTCCCCGACTCAACAATGAGCAGTTCTTC
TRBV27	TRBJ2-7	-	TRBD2	CASTPRGLPGGYEQYF	TGTGCCAGCACCCCCCGGGGTCTACCGGGAGGGTACGAGCAGTACTTC
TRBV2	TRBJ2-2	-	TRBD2	CASTGGPNTGELFF	TGTGCCAGCACGGGGGGGCCCAACACCGGGGAGCTGTTTTTT
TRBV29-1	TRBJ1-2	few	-	CSVDPGTGGNYGYTF	TGCAGCGTCGATCCCGGGACGGGGGGGAACTATGGCTACACCTTC
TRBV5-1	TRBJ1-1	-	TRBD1	CASSTDRGLNTEAFF	TGCGCCAGCAGCACAGACAGGGGCTTGAACACTGAAGCTTTCTTT
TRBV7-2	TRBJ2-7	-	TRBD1	CASSLAAGTGSYEQYF	TGTGCCAGCAGCTTAGCTGCAGGGACAGGGTCCTACGAGCAGTACTTC
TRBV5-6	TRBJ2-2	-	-	CASSFLNTGELFF	TGTGCCAGCAGCTTTCTTAACACCGGGGAGCTGTTTTTT